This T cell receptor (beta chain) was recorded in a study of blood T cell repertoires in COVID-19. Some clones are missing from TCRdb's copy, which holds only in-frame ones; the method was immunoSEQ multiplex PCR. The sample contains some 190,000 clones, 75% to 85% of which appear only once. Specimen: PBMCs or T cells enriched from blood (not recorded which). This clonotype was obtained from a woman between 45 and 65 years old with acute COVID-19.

The CDR3 sequence is CASSTQGKGNQPQHF. Here the CDR3 DNA reads TGTGCCAGTAGTACACAGGGTAAGGGCAATCAGCCCCAGCATTTT. V gene TRBV19 combines with J gene TRBJ1-5; tentative D call: TRBD1 (6 bases). The CDR3 covers 15 residues. Germline CDR1 reads LNHDA; CDR2 reads SQIVND (reference sequence). The V end lost 4 bases, the J end lost 2 bases, and 12 bases lay between the germline ends.